This passage covers 26 T cell receptor beta chains from one sample sequenced in a study of cytomegalovirus exposure and HLA in healthy donors. The PCR employed 60 Vbeta primers together with 13 Jbeta primers. Some clones are missing from TCRdb's copy, which holds only in-frame ones; the method was immunoSEQ multiplex PCR. This table has over 130,000 clones, 66% appearing once. The sample consisted of PBMCs. Receptor source: a woman aged 55-75 years in good health and CMV-seronegative.

V is TRBV6-5 and J is TRBJ1-5; 8 bases match TRBD1. Trimming at V came to 6 bases and at J to 6 bases, leaving 7 bases not matched to a gene. The CDR3 is 14 residues long. The germline V gene encodes CDR1 MNHEY and CDR2 SVGAGI. The CDR3: CASRRTGSAQPQHF. In nucleotides, the CDR3 is TGTGCCAGCAGGAGGACAGGGAGCGCTCAGCCCCAGCATTTT.

The chain carries TRBV5-4 and TRBJ1-2; D unresolved. The CDR3 sequence is 15 residues long. Germline V gene lookup returns CDR1 SGHNT and CDR2 YYREEE (reference sequence). Trimming took off 1 base at V and 2 bases at J, with 12 bases between the two ends. CDR3 sequence (DNA): TGTGCCAGCAGCTTGTCCCCGAGGCCAAACTATGGCTACACCTTC. Amino acid sequence: CASSLSPRPNYGYTF.

The chain couples TRBV19 to TRBJ2-3; TRBD1 matches at 7 bases. The CDR3 loop spans 17 amino acids. V was clipped by 6 bases and J by 0 bases; unmatched bases: 12. The germline V gene encodes CDR1 LNHDA and CDR2 SQIVND (reference sequence). The DNA for the CDR3 is TGTGCCAGTAGACCTCTACAGGGGAAGACTAGCACAGATACGCAGTATTTT. Its translation is CASRPLQGKTSTDTQYF.

The V and J genes are TRBV7-2 and TRBJ2-7; TRBD2 matches 7 bases. The CDR3 extends over 15 amino acids. Germline lookup yields CDR1 SGHTA and CDR2 FQGNSA. The junction had 6 bases not matched to a gene; V was cut back by 1 base and J by 3 bases. CDR3 in DNA: TGTGCCAGCAGCTTAGAGGGGACTACTATCTACGAGCAGTACTTC. Translating it yields CASSLEGTTIYEQYF.

The V and J genes are TRBV5-6 and TRBJ1-5; D possibly corresponds to TRBD1 (6 bases). With 0 bases removed from V and 1 base from J, the gap between germline ends came to 20 bases. The CDR3 covers 19 residues. Germline lookup yields CDR1 SGHDT and CDR2 YYEEEE. CDR3 nucleotides: TGTGCCAGCAGCTTGGCTGGGGGCTTCCTCCCGCAAAGCAATCAGCCCCAGCATTTT. Amino acid sequence: CASSLAGGFLPQSNQPQHF. Full variable domain (rest looked up from reference TRBV5-6 and TRBJ1-5): DAGVTQSPTHLIKTRGQQVTLRCSPKSGHDTVSWYQQALGQGPQFIFQYYEEEERQRGNFPDRFSGHQFPNYSSELNVNALLLGDSALYLCASSLAGGFLPQSNQPQHFGDGTRLSIL.

The CDR3 region is CASSPRLATNEQFF. DNA of the CDR3: TGTGCCAGCAGTCCACGACTAGCGACCAATGAGCAGTTCTTC. This chain joins TRBV6-5 and TRBJ2-1, with 8 bases matching TRBD2. There are 14 residues in the CDR3. V dropped 5 bases and J dropped 6; count of bases not matched to a gene: 6. CDR1 and CDR2 from the germline V gene are MNHEY and SVGAGI.

The V gene is TRBV11-3, the J gene TRBJ2-1; TRBD2 aligns across 11 bases. The CDR3 contains 20 residues. Looked up from germline, CDR1 is SGHNT and CDR2 is YENEEA. V shed 2 bases and J 5 bases; nucleotides not matched to a gene: 17. CDR3 nucleotides: TGTGCCAGCAGCTTATCAGGGGTTGGTAGCGGGAGGGCCTTTCACAATGAGCAGTTCTTC. Translation gives CASSLSGVGSGRAFHNEQFF.

The chain recombines TRBV19 with TRBJ1-2; 7 bases are a match to TRBD1. Germline-derived CDR1 and CDR2 are LNHDA and SQIVND (reference sequence). Trimming at V came to 3 bases and at J to 7 bases, leaving 8 bases not matched to a gene. CDR3 length: 14 residues. DNA for the CDR3: TGTGCCAGTAGTATTCAGGGGACAGTCCCTGGCTACACCTTC. It codes for CASSIQGTVPGYTF. The full variable domain, completed using reference TRBV19 and TRBJ1-2, is DGGITQSPKYLFRKEGQNVTLSCEQNLNHDAMYWYRQDPGQGLRLIYYSQIVNDFQKGDIAEGYSVSREKKESFPLTVTSAQKNPTAFYLCASSIQGTVPGYTFGSGTRLTVV.

The CDR3 coding sequence is TGCGCCAGCAGTTGGACAGGGGGCGAGCGGGAGTATAACGAGCAGTACTTC. This encodes CASSWTGGEREYNEQYF. This rearrangement joins TRBV10-1 to TRBJ2-7; 11 positions match TRBD1. Germline CDR1 is WNHNN and CDR2 is SYGVQD (reference sequence). V lost 5 bases to trimming and J lost 5 bases; unmatched junction nucleotides: 14. The CDR3 runs to 17 residues.

This rearrangement joins TRBV5-6 to TRBJ1-2, with D possibly being TRBD1 (5 bases). V was shortened by 1 base and J by 4 bases, with 8 bases between the two germline ends. Germline V lookup: CDR1 SGHDT, CDR2 YYEEEE. CDR3 length equals 13 residues. In nucleotides, the CDR3 is TGTGCCAGCAGCTTGATTGACAGCTATGGCTACACCTTC. It encodes CASSLIDSYGYTF.

V usage is TRBV6-1 and J usage is TRBJ2-4; 10 positions match TRBD2. The CDR3 runs to 17 residues. With 3 bases clipped from V and 1 base from J, the junction kept 6 bases outside the gene matches. Germline loops: CDR1 MNHNS, CDR2 SASEGT. The CDR3 DNA sequence: TGTGCCAGCAGTGACCAGCGGGGGGGCTTGGCCAAAAACATTCAGTACTTC. Protein: CASSDQRGGLAKNIQYF.

This clone was seen more than once but under ten times. This chain connects TRBV19 to TRBJ2-5, with 11 bases identical to TRBD2. The germline V gene encodes CDR1 LNHDA and CDR2 SQIVND (reference sequence). The V gene end was trimmed by 1 base and the J gene end by 4 bases; junction bases not matched to a gene: 2. This CDR3 region has 15 residues. CDR3 nucleotide sequence: TGTGCCAGTAGTATAGGACTAGCGGGGATAGAGACCCAGTACTTC. It translates to CASSIGLAGIETQYF.

This clone appeared once. The chain carries TRBV13 and TRBJ2-3; the D gene is possibly TRBD2 (5 bases). The CDR3 length is 14 residues. V lost 3 bases and J 2 bases, leaving 9 bases between the germline ends. Germline lookup yields CDR1 PRHDT and CDR2 FYEKMQ (reference sequence). The CDR3 DNA follows: TGTGCCAGCAGCTTTACAGCGGCCACAGATACGCAGTATTTT. As protein: CASSFTAATDTQYF.

This clone was seen once. V usage is TRBV7-9 and J usage is TRBJ2-1; 9 nucleotides line up with TRBD2. This CDR3 is built from 17 residues. CDR1 SEHNR and CDR2 FQNEAQ come from the germline V gene (reference sequence). With 4 bases clipped from V and 8 bases from J, the junction kept 15 bases outside the gene matches. CDR3 region: CASSSQAASGTYHEQFF. For the CDR3, the DNA is TGTGCCAGCAGCTCCCAAGCCGCTAGCGGGACATACCATGAGCAGTTCTTC.

V usage is TRBV9 and J usage is TRBJ2-2, with 14 bases identical to TRBD2. CDR1 and CDR2 (germline): SGDLS, YYNGEE. The CDR3 has 16 residues. After removal of 5 bases from V and 7 bases from J, the junction contained 7 bases not matched to a gene. The CDR3 nucleotides read TGTGCCAGCAGTCCCGGACTAGCGGGGGGACTCGGGGAGCTGTTTTTT. Residues: CASSPGLAGGLGELFF.

This clone came up once. The chain combines TRBV28 with TRBJ2-7; no clear D. CDR3 length: 11 residues. V was clipped by 6 bases and J by 7 bases, with 10 bases between them. The germline V gene has CDR1 MDHEN and CDR2 SYDVKM. The CDR3 DNA reads as TGTGCCAGCAGCCGCGTCGGGGAGCAGTACTTC. Its translation: CASSRVGEQYF.

This clone turned up a few times. The genes are TRBV28 and TRBJ1-4, with a weak D call TRBD1 (5 bases). Trimming stripped 6 bases from V and 2 bases from J, with 10 bases between. This CDR3 comprises 14 residues. The germline CDR1 and CDR2 sequences are MDHEN and SYDVKM. The CDR3 reads CASSPGGTNEKLFF. The DNA of the CDR3 is TGTGCCAGCAGCCCCGGGGGGACTAATGAAAAACTGTTTTTT.

The chain links TRBV7-2 to TRBJ1-1, with D uncertain. This CDR3 is built from 13 residues. V was trimmed by 5 bases and J by 1 base, leaving 8 bases between them. CDR1 and CDR2 from the germline V gene are SGHTA and FQGNSA. For the CDR3, the DNA is TGTGCCAGCAGCCGTCAGGAGAACACTGAAGCTTTCTTT. This codes for CASSRQENTEAFF.

The CDR3 spells CASSWTSGRETQYF. The CDR3 DNA follows: TGTGCCAGCAGTTGGACTAGCGGGAGAGAGACCCAGTACTTC. The rearrangement joins TRBV6-5 to TRBJ2-5; TRBD2 aligns across 13 bases. Germline trimming cut 4 bases from V and 4 bases from J; bases unmatched to any gene: 0. This CDR3 is built from 14 residues. From germline, CDR1 is MNHEY and CDR2 SVGAGI.

This clone was seen just once. The chain couples TRBV6-5 to TRBJ1-2, with D unresolved. Germline loops: CDR1 MNHEY, CDR2 SVGAGI. The CDR3 covers 13 residues. Trimming took 7 bases from V and 8 from J, leaving 17 bases between them. The CDR3 protein is CASTSRREYGYTF. As DNA, the CDR3 is TGTGCCAGCACCTCGAGGAGGGAATACGGCTACACCTTC.

The V gene is TRBV15, the J gene TRBJ2-3, with TRBD2 as a possible D gene (7 bases). Germline CDR1 is LNHNV and CDR2 is YYDKDF (reference sequence). The CDR3 is 13 residues long. The V end was cut by 5 bases, the J end by 6 bases, with 12 bases between. CDR3 loop: CATSSRGRDTQYF. The CDR3 nucleotides are TGTGCCACCAGCTCGCGGGGGCGGGATACGCAGTATTTT. Based on the CDR3 plus reference TRBV15 and TRBJ2-3, the full variable domain is DAMVIQNPRYQVTQFGKPVTLSCSQTLNHNVMYWYQQKSSQAPKLLFHYYDKDFNNEADTPDNFQSRRPNTSFCFLDIRSPGLGDTAMYLCATSSRGRDTQYFGPGTRLTVL.

V gene TRBV9 combines with J gene TRBJ1-6; D unclear. Trimming took 1 base from V and 9 from J, leaving 5 bases between them. The CDR3 contains 12 residues. Germline CDR1 is SGDLS and CDR2 is YYNGEE. CDR3: CASSVFGSPLHF. CDR3 coding DNA: TGTGCCAGCAGCGTATTCGGTTCACCCCTCCACTTT.

The rearrangement uses TRBV5-4 and TRBJ2-3; D might be TRBD2 (5 bases). Deletions cut 5 bases from V and 4 bases from J, with 14 bases between. This CDR3 is 14 amino acids long. Germline V CDR1 and CDR2: SGHNT, YYREEE (reference sequence). This chain's CDR3 is CASSGGLWADTQYF. The DNA of the CDR3 is TGTGCCAGCAGTGGAGGCCTTTGGGCAGATACGCAGTATTTT. Supplemented by reference TRBV5-4 and TRBJ2-3, the full variable domain reads ETGVTQSPTHLIKTRGQQVTLRCSSQSGHNTVSWYQQALGQGPQFIFQYYREEENGRGNFPPRFSGLQFPNYSSELNVNALELDDSALYLCASSGGLWADTQYFGPGTRLTVL.

The genes are TRBV7-2 and TRBJ2-3; D perhaps matches TRBD2 (6 bases). The CDR3 length is 14 residues. CDR1 SGHTA and CDR2 FQGNSA come from the germline V gene. Trimming took 5 bases from V and 2 from J, leaving 11 bases between them. The CDR3: CASSPGLPTDTQYF. The CDR3 DNA is TGTGCCAGCAGCCCGGGACTGCCCACAGATACGCAGTATTTT.

V and J are TRBV6-5 and TRBJ2-7; no clear D. The CDR3 has 15 amino acids. V was pared by 2 bases and J by 0 bases, with 11 bases between. CDR1 MNHEY and CDR2 SVGAGI come from the germline V gene. Written as DNA, the CDR3 is TGTGCCAGCAGTTACAGCAGGTTCCCCTCCTACGAGCAGTACTTC. This codes for CASSYSRFPSYEQYF.

Comments on this clone: The same CDR3 can be traced to other DNA sequences in this sample. The genes are TRBV10-3 and TRBJ2-5; 15 nucleotides align to TRBD2. This CDR3 is 17 amino acids long. The V gene end was trimmed by 10 bases and the J gene end by 2 bases; junction bases not matched to a gene: 11. CDR1 is ENHRY, CDR2 SYGVKD, per germline. CDR3 DNA: TGTGCCACCAATAGAGGAGGACTAGCGGGAGGGCAAGAGACCCAGTACTTC. It encodes CATNRGGLAGGQETQYF.